The 24 T cell receptor beta chains presented below share a single source sample, sequenced in a study of OX40 agonist ivuxolimab in advanced cancers. TCRdb's table, derived via immunoSEQ multiplex PCR, lists solely in-frame clones and lacks some. This sample has about 21,000 clones, with around 86% found just once. Sample: CD4+ or CD8+ T cells sorted from blood, taken in a trial of the OX40 agonist ivuxolimab. The receptor set was obtained from an adult with an advanced solid tumor such as melanoma, head and neck, liver or kidney cancer.

The J gene is TRBJ1-4, the V gene TRBV11-2, with a weak D call TRBD1 (5 bases). Between the trimmed V and J ends, which lost 5 bases and 8 bases, there was a span of 18 bases. Looked up from germline, CDR1 is SGHAT and CDR2 is FQNNGV. This CDR3 is 15 amino acids long. The CDR3 region is CASSPFGGTDEKLFF. The CDR3 coding sequence is TGTGCCAGCAGCCCCTTCGGTGGGACCGACGAAAAACTGTTTTTT.

Here the CDR3 DNA reads TGTGCCAGCAGCCTCCGGGAGGGATATCCCAATAGGTCACCCCTCCACTTT. This translates into CASSLREGYPNRSPLHF. This chain uses TRBV27 with TRBJ1-6; the D is unclear. The CDR3 covers 17 residues. The germline V gene has CDR1 MNHEY and CDR2 SMNVEV (reference sequence). V gave up 6 bases and J gave up 10 bases, with 25 bases separating them.

The chain is built from TRBV19 and TRBJ2-5; TRBD2 might be the D (5 bases). V shed 8 bases and J shed 4 bases, with 17 bases lying between them. The CDR3 extends over 14 amino acids. Per the germline V gene, CDR1 is LNHDA and CDR2 is SQIVND (reference sequence). CDR3 in DNA: TGTGCCAGTGGGCAAGATGGACTCGGAGAGACCCAGTACTTC. Protein sequence: CASGQDGLGETQYF.

The CDR3 DNA sequence: TGTGCCAGCAGTCCCCGACTAGCGGGAGCCGGGGAGCTGTTTTTT. Residues: CASSPRLAGAGELFF. V is TRBV6-1 and J is TRBJ2-2; 12 bases are shared with TRBD2. The CDR3 extends over 15 amino acids. With 5 bases clipped from V and 6 bases from J, the junction kept 4 bases outside the gene matches. The germline CDR1 and CDR2 sequences are MNHNS and SASEGT.

The CDR3 DNA reads as TGCGCCAGCAGCTTGGTACAGGGCACCGGGGAGCTGTTTTTT. It yields the protein CASSLVQGTGELFF. The rearrangement uses TRBV5-1 and TRBJ2-2; D is perhaps TRBD1 (6 bases). The CDR3 runs to 14 residues. Germline assignment: CDR1 SGHRS and CDR2 YFSETQ. Between the trimmed V and J ends, which lost 0 bases and 4 bases, there was a span of 7 bases.

CDR3: CASSLNSGNTEAFF. The CDR3, as DNA: TGCGCCAGCAGCTTGAACTCTGGGAACACTGAAGCTTTCTTT. The chain joins TRBV5-1 to TRBJ1-1, with D unresolved. The ends were cut back, 1 base at V and 1 base at J, with 8 bases in the middle. Germline CDR1 reads SGHRS; CDR2 reads YFSETQ. This CDR3 region has 14 residues.

The CDR3: CASSDRTGEAEKLFF. The CDR3 coding sequence is TGTGCCAGCAGCGACAGGACAGGGGAGGCTGAAAAACTGTTTTTT. The rearrangement links TRBV13 to TRBJ1-4; the match to TRBD1 covers 9 bases. With 5 bases clipped from V and 7 bases from J, the junction kept 8 bases outside the gene matches. Germline-derived CDR1 and CDR2 are PRHDT and FYEKMQ (reference sequence). The length of the CDR3 is 15 residues.

The chain carries TRBV19 and TRBJ2-2, with a weak D call TRBD1 (6 bases). Germline CDR1 reads LNHDA; CDR2 reads SQIVND (reference sequence). V lost 4 bases to trimming and J lost 0 bases, with 9 bases between them. The CDR3 spans 15 residues. The CDR3 sequence is CASSTGGANTGELFF. The CDR3 DNA follows: TGTGCCAGTAGTACTGGGGGCGCGAACACCGGGGAGCTGTTTTTT.

The rearrangement links TRBV11-3 to TRBJ2-5, with 7 nucleotides matching TRBD1. The end of the DNA aligns better with TRBJ2-7, so the J call may be wrong. Germline CDR1 and CDR2: SGHNT and YENEEA. This CDR3 has 14 amino acids. The CDR3 sequence: CASSLAPGGYEQYF. The CDR3, as DNA: TGTGCCAGCAGCTTAGCGCCAGGGGGCTACGAGCAGTACTTC.

This clone was observed once. The V and J genes are TRBV7-9 and TRBJ2-1; the match to TRBD1 covers 9 bases. This CDR3 has 17 residues. V trimming: 2 bases; J trimming: 1 base; junction bases outside the gene matches: 6. From germline, CDR1 is SEHNR and CDR2 FQNEAQ (reference sequence). CDR3 protein: CASSLFFGTGSYNEQFF. CDR3 DNA: TGTGCCAGCAGCTTATTCTTCGGGACAGGGTCCTACAATGAGCAGTTCTTC.

This chain joins TRBV9 and TRBJ2-1; no definite D call. The CDR3 is 13 residues long. With 4 bases removed from V and 9 bases from J, the gap between germline ends came to 14 bases. Germline V gives CDR1 SGDLS, CDR2 YYNGEE. The CDR3 DNA is TGTGCCAGCAGCCCCCAAAGTTCGGCTGAGCAGTTCTTC. Residues: CASSPQSSAEQFF.

The chain carries TRBV6-5 and TRBJ2-7; TRBD1 is a possible D gene (6 bases). This CDR3 spans 15 amino acids. V lost 0 bases to trimming and J lost 4 bases, with 13 bases between them. Germline V gives CDR1 MNHEY, CDR2 SVGAGI. CDR3 loop: CASSYSTGTAYEQYF. The CDR3 coding sequence is TGTGCCAGCAGTTACTCTACAGGGACGGCGTACGAGCAGTACTTC.

This clone has a handful of counts. The chain couples TRBV4-3 to TRBJ2-3; D ambiguous. V was cut by 3 bases and J by 2 bases, with 6 bases left in between. CDR1 and CDR2 from the germline V gene are LGHNA and YSLEER. This CDR3 region has 13 residues. The CDR3 is CASSHAVTDTQYF. The CDR3 DNA is TGCGCCAGCAGCCACGCCGTCACAGATACGCAGTATTTT.

V is TRBV5-1 and J is TRBJ1-2, with D possibly being TRBD1 (5 bases). V was pared by 0 bases and J by 10 bases, with 19 bases between. The CDR3 loop spans 15 amino acids. Germline CDR1 reads SGHRS; CDR2 reads YFSETQ. The CDR3 coding sequence is TGCGCCAGCAGCTTGGCATTGACTGGGACTATGGACTACACCTTC. Translated: CASSLALTGTMDYTF. Full variable domain (outside the CDR3, taken from reference TRBV5-1 and TRBJ1-2): KAGVTQTPRYLIKTRGQQVTLSCSPISGHRSVSWYQQTPGQGLQFLFEYFSETQRNKGNFPGRFSGRQFSNSRSEMNVSTLELGDSALYLCASSLALTGTMDYTFGSGTRLTVV.

The chain combines TRBV11-1 with TRBJ2-2; D is possibly TRBD2 (6 bases). CDR3 length equals 15 residues. V was trimmed by 7 bases and J by 6 bases, leaving 18 bases between them. Germline V gives CDR1 SGHAT, CDR2 FQDESV (reference sequence). The CDR3 DNA follows: TGTGCCAGCACCCGTCGGCTAGGGGAGGCCGGGGAGCTGTTTTTT. This sequence encodes CASTRRLGEAGELFF.

The V gene is TRBV5-8, the J gene TRBJ1-3, with a weak D call TRBD1 (6 bases). This CDR3 has 17 amino acids. Germline V gene data show CDR1 as SGHTS and CDR2 as YDEGEE. Trimming stripped 0 bases from V and 2 bases from J, with 15 bases between. The DNA for the CDR3 is TGTGCCAGCAGCTTGGTCCCACCCACAGGGACTGGAAACACCATATATTTT. It yields the protein CASSLVPPTGTGNTIYF.

This clone was picked up one time. In nucleotides, the CDR3 is TGCGCCAGCAGCCAAGATCTCGGTAGCGGGGCCCAGGTTACGCAGTATTTT. It is translated as CASSQDLGSGAQVTQYF. J is TRBJ2-3 and V is TRBV4-3; 8 nucleotides agree with TRBD2. CDR1 LGHNA and CDR2 YSLEER come from the germline V gene. This CDR3 is built from 17 residues. After removal of 0 bases from V and 8 bases from J, the junction contained 13 bases not matched to a gene.

The chain links TRBV30 to TRBJ2-4, with 8 bases matching TRBD1. The CDR3 has 15 residues. Germline CDR1 is GTSNPN and CDR2 is SVGIG (reference sequence). V shed 0 bases and J 5 bases; nucleotides not matched to a gene: 6. CDR3 protein: CAWSVSGGAQNIQYF. In DNA, the CDR3 is TGTGCCTGGAGTGTCTCAGGGGGCGCCCAAAACATTCAGTACTTC.

The chain carries TRBV4-2 and TRBJ1-1; tentative D call: TRBD1 (5 bases). The CDR3 runs to 17 residues. Between the trimmed V and J ends, which lost 0 bases and 6 bases, there was a span of 20 bases. Per the germline V gene, CDR1 is LGHNA and CDR2 is YNFKEQ. CDR3 in amino acids: CASSQEGMRGPGPEAFF. Written as DNA, the CDR3 is TGTGCCAGCAGCCAAGAAGGAATGAGGGGCCCCGGACCTGAAGCTTTCTTT.

The genes are TRBV30 and TRBJ1-4; D is undetermined. V was trimmed by 0 bases and J by 3 bases, leaving 11 bases between them. The CDR3 extends over 15 amino acids. CDR1 and CDR2 from the germline V gene are GTSNPN and SVGIG (reference sequence). The CDR3 DNA sequence: TGTGCCTGGAGTGTACAGAGGACCCCTAATGAAAAACTGTTTTTT. It is translated as CAWSVQRTPNEKLFF.

The rearrangement links TRBV11-3 to TRBJ2-3, with D unresolved. This CDR3 is 12 amino acids long. V lost 1 base to trimming and J lost 3 bases, with 2 bases between them. The germline V gene has CDR1 SGHNT and CDR2 YENEEA. This CDR3 is CASSLGTDTQYF. CDR3 nucleotides: TGTGCCAGCAGCTTAGGAACAGATACGCAGTATTTT.

The rearrangement uses TRBV27 and TRBJ1-4; tentatively, D is TRBD1 (5 bases). The CDR3 contains 18 residues. The ends were cut back, 4 bases at V and 4 bases at J, with 22 bases in the middle. Germline CDR1 reads MNHEY; CDR2 reads SMNVEV (reference sequence). CDR3 bases: TGTGCCAGCAGTTCCCGACCCCCTCGACAGACTGATAATGAAAAACTGTTTTTT. Protein product: CASSSRPPRQTDNEKLFF.

V and J are TRBV19 and TRBJ1-5; 12 positions agree with TRBD1. Trimming cost V 5 bases and J 6 bases; bases outside gene matches: 11. The CDR3 covers 17 residues. Germline lookup yields CDR1 LNHDA and CDR2 SQIVND (reference sequence). The CDR3 is CASSFRLGQGASQPQHF. In DNA, the CDR3 is TGTGCCAGTAGTTTTCGCTTGGGACAGGGGGCGTCTCAGCCCCAGCATTTT.

The gene calls are TRBV4-1 and TRBJ2-1; TRBD2 agrees at 10 bases. This CDR3 is built from 16 residues. Germline CDR1 reads MGHRA; CDR2 reads YSYEKL. Trimming cost V 1 base and J 10 bases; bases outside gene matches: 10. CDR3 DNA: TGCGCCAGCAGCCAAGGTCCTAGCGGGAGTCTCGGGGAGCAGTTCTTC. As protein: CASSQGPSGSLGEQFF.